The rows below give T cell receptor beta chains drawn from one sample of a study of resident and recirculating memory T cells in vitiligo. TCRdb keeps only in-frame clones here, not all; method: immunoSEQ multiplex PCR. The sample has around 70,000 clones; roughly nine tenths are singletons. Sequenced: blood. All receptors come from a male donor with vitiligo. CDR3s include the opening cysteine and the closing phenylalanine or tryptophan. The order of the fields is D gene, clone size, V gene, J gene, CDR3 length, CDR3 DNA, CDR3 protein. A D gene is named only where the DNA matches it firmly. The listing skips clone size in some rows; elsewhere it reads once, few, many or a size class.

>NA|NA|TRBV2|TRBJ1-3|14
TGTGCCAGCATCAAAGACAGCTCTGGAAACACCATATATTTT
CASIKDSSGNTIYF
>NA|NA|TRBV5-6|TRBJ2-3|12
TGTGCCAGCACCATAACAATGGATACGCAGTATTTT
CASTITMDTQYF
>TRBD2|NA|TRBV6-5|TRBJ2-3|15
TGTGCCAGCGGCTGGGGAGGGTTAAGCACAGATACGCAGTATTTT
CASGWGGLSTDTQYF
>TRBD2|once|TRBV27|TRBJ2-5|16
TGTGCCAGCAGCACCACTAGCGGGGGGGTCCAAGAGACCCAGTACTTC
CASSTTSGGVQETQYF
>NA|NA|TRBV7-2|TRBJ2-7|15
TGTGCCAGCAGCTTACTGGCAGGGGATTCCTACGAGCAGTACTTC
CASSLLAGDSYEQYF
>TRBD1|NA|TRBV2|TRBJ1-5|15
TGTGCCAGCAGTGGGACAGGGTTAGTAAATCAGCCCCAGCATTTT
CASSGTGLVNQPQHF
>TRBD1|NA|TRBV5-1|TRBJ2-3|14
TGCGCCAGCAGCTCGACAGGGCATGCAGATACGCAGTATTTT
CASSSTGHADTQYF
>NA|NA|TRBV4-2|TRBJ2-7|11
TGTGCCAGCAGCCAGGCTGTGGAGCAGTACTTC
CASSQAVEQYF
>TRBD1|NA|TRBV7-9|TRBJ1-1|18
TGTGCCAGCAGCTTAAATTTTATCGGGGACAGGGAGGGGACTGAAGCTTTCTTT
CASSLNFIGDREGTEAFF
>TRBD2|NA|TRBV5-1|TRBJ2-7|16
TGCGCCAGCGGCACCACTAGCGGGAAAAAAGTATACGAGCAGTACTTC
CASGTTSGKKVYEQYF
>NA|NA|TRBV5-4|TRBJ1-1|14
TGTGCCAGCAGCCCCTACAGGGTGAACACTGAAGCTTTCTTT
CASSPYRVNTEAFF
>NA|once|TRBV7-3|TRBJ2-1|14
TGTGCCAGCAGCCCTGGACAGTTCTATAATGAGCAGTTCTTC
CASSPGQFYNEQFF
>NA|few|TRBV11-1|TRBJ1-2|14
TGTGCCAGCAGCCGGGACACCCCTAACTATGGCTACACCTTC
CASSRDTPNYGYTF
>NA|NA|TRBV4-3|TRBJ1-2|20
TGCGCCAGCAGCCAAGCCGACCTCCGGACAGTCTCGGGAACTAACTATGGCTACACCTTC
CASSQADLRTVSGTNYGYTF
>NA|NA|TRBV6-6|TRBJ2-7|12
TGTGCCAGCAGCCAACAGGGCCACGAGCAGTACTTC
CASSQQGHEQYF
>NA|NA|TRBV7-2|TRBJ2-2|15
TGTGCCAGCAGCTTAGCGTTTACTAGTCCCGGGGAGCTGTTTTTT
CASSLAFTSPGELFF
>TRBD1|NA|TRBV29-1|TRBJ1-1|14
TGCAGCGTTGAACAGGGGGCGGCGAGCACTGAAGCTTTCTTT
CSVEQGAASTEAFF
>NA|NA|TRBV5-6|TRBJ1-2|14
TGTGCCAGCAGCACCCCGACAGGACCTCATGGCTACACCTTC
CASSTPTGPHGYTF
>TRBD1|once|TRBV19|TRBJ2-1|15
TGTGCCTGCCAGGAGGACAGGGGTGTCTACAATGAGCAGTTCTTC
CACQEDRGVYNEQFF
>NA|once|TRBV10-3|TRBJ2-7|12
TGTGCCATCAGTGATACTGCCTACGAGCAGTACTTC
CAISDTAYEQYF
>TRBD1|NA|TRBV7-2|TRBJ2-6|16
TGTGCCAGCAGCAGACGGACAGGGGCCGGGGCCAACGTCCTGACTTTC
CASSRRTGAGANVLTF
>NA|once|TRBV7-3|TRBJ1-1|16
TGTGCCAGCAGCTTAACGGCAGTCGGTTCGGGGACTGAAGCTTTCTTT
CASSLTAVGSGTEAFF
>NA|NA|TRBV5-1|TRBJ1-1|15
TGCGCCAGCAGCTTGGATGGGGGAGGAGGAACTGAAGCTTTCTTT
CASSLDGGGGTEAFF
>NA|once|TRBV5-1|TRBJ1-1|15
TGCGCCAGCAGCTTGGCCCCGGACAGCCACACTGAAGCTTTCTTT
CASSLAPDSHTEAFF
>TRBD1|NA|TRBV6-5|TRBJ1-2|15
TGTGCCAGCAGCCCCGGGACAGGGGGGAGTTGGGGCTACACCTTC
CASSPGTGGSWGYTF
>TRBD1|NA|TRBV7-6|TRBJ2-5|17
TGTGCCAGCAGCCCGTTCGGGACAGGGAATGGACGGGAGACCCAGTACTTC
CASSPFGTGNGRETQYF
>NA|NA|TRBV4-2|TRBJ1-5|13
TGTGCCAGCAGCCCCGACACAAATCAGCCCCAGCATTTT
CASSPDTNQPQHF